Each of the 6 T cell receptor beta chains below was sequenced from the same sample in a study of T cell changes during pregnancy in multiple sclerosis. The data were produced by immunoSEQ multiplex PCR, yet TCRdb's version contains in-frame clones alone and is incomplete. The sample includes about 88,000 clones, more than 90% of them seen just once. Sample: peripheral blood, taken in the first trimester of pregnancy. The receptor source for this set is a female donor with multiple sclerosis, enrolled in a pregnancy study.

The rearrangement uses TRBV9 and TRBJ2-7, with 7 nucleotides matching TRBD1. Germline V gene data show CDR1 as SGDLS and CDR2 as YYNGEE. This CDR3 contains 13 residues. With 4 bases clipped from V and 2 bases from J, the junction kept 3 bases outside the gene matches. CDR3 sequence (DNA): TGTGCCAGCAGCCACGGGACAGCCTACGAGCAGTACTTC. Its protein product is CASSHGTAYEQYF.

The rearrangement links TRBV15 to TRBJ2-7; the match to TRBD1 covers 7 bases. This CDR3 is 14 amino acids long. Germline V gene sequence: CDR1 LNHNV, CDR2 YYDKDF (reference sequence). Trimming removed 5 bases from V and 2 bases from J; junction bases left unmatched: 6. The CDR3 DNA sequence: TGTGCCACCAGCGTCCGGGACAGTGCCTACGAGCAGTACTTC. Its protein product is CATSVRDSAYEQYF.

The V and J genes are TRBV12-5 and TRBJ2-7; 12 nucleotides align to TRBD2. The V gene end was trimmed by 5 bases and the J gene end by 5 bases; junction bases not matched to a gene: 7. CDR1 and CDR2 (germline): LGHNT, FRNRAP. The CDR3 is made up of 15 amino acids. The CDR3 protein is CASGPTLAGGNEQYF. The DNA of the CDR3 is TGTGCTAGTGGTCCGACACTAGCGGGAGGCAACGAGCAGTACTTC.

The chain has TRBV30 and TRBJ2-7, with 7 bases identical to TRBD2. CDR1 is GTSNPN, CDR2 SVGIG, per germline (reference sequence). The CDR3 consists of 15 residues. V dropped 0 bases and J dropped 1; count of bases not matched to a gene: 6. The CDR3 sequence: CAWSVTPGGSYEQYF. CDR3 in DNA: TGTGCCTGGAGTGTAACCCCGGGAGGATCCTACGAGCAGTACTTC.

The chain has TRBV10-1 and TRBJ2-7; 8 nucleotides line up with TRBD2. The germline CDR1 and CDR2 sequences are WNHNN and SYGVQD (reference sequence). This CDR3 region has 14 residues. The V segment lost 3 bases and the J segment 5 bases; nucleotides outside the gene matches: 6. The CDR3 here is CASSEAGAIDEQYF. DNA for the CDR3: TGCGCCAGCAGTGAAGCGGGAGCTATCGACGAGCAGTACTTC.

The chain joins TRBV19 to TRBJ1-1; TRBD1 matches at 7 bases. The CDR3 totals 14 residues. In germline, CDR1 is LNHDA, CDR2 SQIVND (reference sequence). Trimming removed 2 bases from V and 3 bases from J; junction bases left unmatched: 3. The CDR3 here is CASSINRGYTEAFF. As DNA, the CDR3 is TGTGCCAGTAGTATAAACAGGGGCTACACTGAAGCTTTCTTT. The variable domain in full, with the rest retrieved from reference TRBV19 and TRBJ1-1, is DGGITQSPKYLFRKEGQNVTLSCEQNLNHDAMYWYRQDPGQGLRLIYYSQIVNDFQKGDIAEGYSVSREKKESFPLTVTSAQKNPTAFYLCASSINRGYTEAFFGQGTRLTVV.